Listed below are T cell receptor beta chains from one sample, sequenced in a study of blood T cell repertoires in COVID-19. The table came from immunoSEQ multiplex PCR; TCRdb's copy has only in-frame clones and leaves some out. The sample gives 110,000 to 150,000 clones, around 90% of which show up once; less than 6.5% is in the top ten. Sequenced material: peripheral blood. These receptors were obtained from a human donor in a cohort sampled during active COVID-19. Both conserved end residues are part of each CDR3. A D gene is named only where the DNA matches it firmly. Some rows mark clone size as missing; the rest say once, few, many or name a class of expanded clone.

d_gene	v_gene	j_gene	abundance	CDR3aa	CDR3nt
.	TRBV5-1	TRBJ1-4	few	CASSLDRNNEKLFF	TGCGCCAGCAGCTTGGACAGAAATAATGAAAAACTGTTTTTT
TRBD1	TRBV24-1	TRBJ2-2	.	CATSDLQGRELFF	TGTGCCACCAGTGATTTACAGGGGAGGGAGCTGTTTTTT
.	TRBV28	TRBJ1-5	.	CASSLRQIQPQHF	TGTGCCAGCAGTCTCAGACAGATACAGCCCCAGCATTTT
.	TRBV4-2	TRBJ1-6	.	CASSPPGRVLSPLHF	TGTGCCAGCAGCCCGCCGGGCAGGGTGCTTTCACCCCTCCACTTT
TRBD1	TRBV29-1	TRBJ1-1	once	CSANRGNTEAFF	TGCAGCGCGAACAGGGGGAACACTGAAGCTTTCTTT
TRBD1	TRBV30	TRBJ1-5	.	CAWSYRTGGNQPQHF	TGTGCCTGGAGCTACCGGACAGGGGGCAATCAGCCCCAGCATTTT
.	TRBV4-1	TRBJ2-5	.	CASSQMIGSGETQYF	TGCGCCAGCAGCCAAATGATTGGTAGCGGAGAGACCCAGTACTTC
.	TRBV7-9	TRBJ2-7	.	CASSLETDGLRF	TGTGCCAGCAGCTTAGAGACGGATGGGCTAAGGTTC
.	TRBV5-5	TRBJ2-7	.	CASSLGGAPGIYEQYF	TGTGCCAGCAGCTTAGGGGGGGCGCCAGGTATCTACGAGCAGTACTTC
.	TRBV4-2	TRBJ1-2	.	CASSPDLRGYGYTF	TGTGCCAGCAGCCCCGATCTGCGGGGCTATGGCTACACCTTC
.	TRBV18	TRBJ1-2	.	CASSPNSQILPAAYGYTF	TGTGCCAGCTCACCAAACTCACAGATTCTCCCCGCCGCCTATGGCTACACCTTC
.	TRBV4-2	TRBJ1-1	.	CASSQDGGPNTEAFF	TGTGCCAGCAGCCAAGATGGAGGGCCAAACACTGAAGCTTTCTTT
TRBD2	TRBV30	TRBJ2-1	.	CAWDSAGGDSYNEQFF	TGTGCCTGGGACTCAGCGGGGGGGGACTCCTACAATGAGCAGTTCTTC
.	TRBV4-1	TRBJ1-6	few	CASSQDGLPGGSPLHF	TGCGCCAGCAGCCAAGACGGCCTCCCGGGAGGTTCACCCCTCCACTTT
.	TRBV6-1	TRBJ2-2	.	CASSALLSRNTGELFF	TGTGCCAGCAGTGCCTTACTAAGCCGCAACACCGGGGAGCTGTTTTTT
.	TRBV5-1	TRBJ1-2	.	CASSLDGGPRGYTF	TGCGCCAGCAGCTTGGACGGGGGGCCCCGGGGCTACACCTTC
.	TRBV11-3	TRBJ2-3	.	CASARGRDTQYF	TGTGCCAGCGCCCGGGGGAGGGATACGCAGTATTTT
.	TRBV7-9	TRBJ2-4	.	CASSSRVQNIQYF	TGTGCCAGCAGCTCGAGGGTTCAAAACATTCAGTACTTC
TRBD2	TRBV6-1	TRBJ2-7	.	CASSALGSGGAGEQYF	TGTGCCAGCAGTGCCCTGGGTAGCGGGGGGGCCGGGGAGCAGTACTTC
.	TRBV19	TRBJ2-5	.	CASKTLPGETQYF	TGTGCCAGTAAGACCCTCCCGGGAGAGACCCAGTACTTC
.	TRBV5-1	TRBJ1-4	.	CASSLLQGLGEKLFF	TGCGCCAGCAGCTTACTACAGGGCTTGGGAGAAAAACTGTTTTTT
TRBD1	TRBV5-1	TRBJ2-7	.	CASSTGGSYEQYF	TGCGCCAGCAGTACAGGGGGCTCCTACGAGCAGTACTTC
TRBD1	TRBV6-4	TRBJ1-1	few	CASNDREDTEAFF	TGTGCCAGCAACGACAGGGAGGACACTGAAGCTTTCTTT
.	TRBV28	TRBJ1-4	.	CASSSPGGGGPSTNEKLFF	TGTGCCAGCAGCTCCCCTGGCGGGGGCGGACCCTCAACTAATGAAAAACTGTTTTTT
TRBD2	TRBV5-1	TRBJ2-7	.	CASSLAVAGARSSYEQYF	TGCGCCAGCAGCTTGGCAGTAGCGGGAGCAAGGAGCTCCTACGAGCAGTACTTC
.	TRBV3-1/TRBV3-2	TRBJ1-3	.	CASSPTTGNTIYF	TGTGCCAGCAGCCCGACGACAGGAAACACCATATATTTT
TRBD2	TRBV9	TRBJ2-7	.	CASSVGTGRGHEQYF	TGTGCCAGCAGCGTAGGTACCGGGAGGGGCCACGAGCAGTACTTC
.	TRBV7-6	TRBJ2-7	.	CASSLMLGPYEQYF	TGTGCCAGCAGCTTAATGCTAGGTCCCTACGAGCAGTACTTC